Listed below are T cell receptor beta chains from one sample, sequenced in a study of T-cell reconstitution after alpha-beta-depleted transplantation in children. Via MiXCR, TCRdb re-called the PCR reads, giving one row per CDR3 protein. The sample holds about 300,000 distinct CDR3 sequences, roughly 7.8% seen once. The sample here was peripheral blood, taken 360 days after TCRalphabeta/CD19-depleted stem cell transplant. The receptors were sampled from a female patient under 10 years old who had a stem cell transplant for Fanconi anemia, so the T cells may come from the graft donor. The CDR3 runs from the conserved cysteine through the conserved F or W. The D gene is left open where the match is weak. Clone size, where shown, is once, few, many, or a class for clones that have expanded.

j_call	v_call	d_call	clone_size	cdr3_aa	cdr3_nt
TRBJ2-1	TRBV20-1	.	.	CSARAHSRGSYNEQFF	TGCAGTGCTAGGGCACATAGCAGGGGCTCCTACAATGAGCAGTTCTTC
TRBJ1-2	TRBV6-4	TRBD1	.	CASTHEAGGALRVRTNYGYTF	TGTGCCAGCACCCATGAGGCAGGGGGCGCCCTGCGGGTGAGGACTAACTATGGCTACACCTTC
TRBJ2-7	TRBV30	.	.	CAWSVIGITYEQYF	TGTGCCTGGAGTGTGATAGGGATCACCTACGAGCAGTACTTC
TRBJ2-1	TRBV10-3	.	many	CAISLALNEQFF	TGTGCCATCAGTCTAGCGCTCAATGAGCAGTTCTTC
TRBJ2-5	TRBV4-1	TRBD1	many	CASSQDVGTGGETQYF	TGCGCCAGCAGCCAAGACGTGGGGACAGGAGGAGAGACCCAGTACTTC
TRBJ2-5	TRBV3-1	TRBD2	.	CASSKYSGGRGETQYF	TGTGCCAGCAGCAAATATAGCGGGGGCCGCGGGGAGACCCAGTACTTC
TRBJ1-5	TRBV6-5	.	.	CASSYEILRGNQPQHF	TGTGCCAGCAGTTACGAGATCCTACGGGGAAATCAGCCCCAGCATTTT
TRBJ2-7	TRBV5-1	.	few	CASSSHWGAYEQYF	TGCGCCAGCAGCTCCCATTGGGGGGCTTACGAGCAGTACTTC
TRBJ1-2	TRBV15	TRBD1	.	CATSRSLSGQGSNYGYTF	TGTGCCACCAGCAGATCCCTTTCCGGACAGGGATCTAACTATGGCTACACCTTC
TRBJ2-3	TRBV6-5	.	few	CASSYLDPEDTQYF	TGTGCCAGCAGTTACTTGGACCCCGAGGATACGCAGTATTTT
TRBJ1-1	TRBV28	.	.	CASSFPSGFRMAFF	TGTGCCAGCAGTTTCCCCTCAGGGTTCCGAATGGCTTTCTTT
TRBJ2-3	TRBV18	TRBD1	.	CASSRHRGGTDTQYF	TGTGCCAGCTCACGACACAGGGGGGGCACAGATACGCAGTATTTT
TRBJ2-3	TRBV7-9	.	.	CASSGAWYTDTQYF	TGTGCCAGCAGCGGGGCTTGGTACACAGATACGCAGTATTTT
TRBJ2-3	TRBV18	TRBD2	few	CASSPPIGLAGGPDTQYF	TGTGCCAGCTCACCTCCCATTGGACTAGCGGGGGGGCCAGATACGCAGTATTTT
TRBJ2-7	TRBV9	.	many	CASSVSVHTYEQYF	TGTGCCAGCAGCGTCAGTGTTCATACCTACGAGCAGTACTTC
TRBJ2-5	TRBV28	.	many	CASSSGEGLQETQYF	TGTGCCAGCAGTTCAGGGGAAGGCCTTCAAGAGACCCAGTACTTC
TRBJ2-5	TRBV5-1	TRBD1	.	CASSLNAQGARETQYF	TGCGCCAGCAGCCTGAACGCACAGGGGGCGAGAGAGACCCAGTACTTC
TRBJ1-2	TRBV29-1	.	many	CSVGQESAYGYTF	TGCAGCGTTGGCCAGGAATCAGCCTATGGCTACACCTTC
TRBJ1-1	TRBV14	TRBD1	many	CASSQRTGMNTEAFF	TGTGCCAGCAGTCAAAGGACAGGCATGAACACTGAAGCTTTCTTT
TRBJ1-2	TRBV29-1	.	few	CSVGRYGRNGYTF	TGCAGCGTTGGAAGGTACGGACGTAATGGCTACACCTTC
TRBJ2-2	TRBV7-9	.	many	CASSRNSGVRATGELFF	TGTGCCAGCAGCCGGAATTCCGGAGTCAGGGCAACCGGGGAGCTGTTTTTT
TRBJ2-5	TRBV4-2	TRBD2	few	CASSQERRRAGGIPQETQYF	TGTGCCAGCAGCCAAGAAAGGCGGCGAGCGGGGGGTATCCCCCAAGAGACCCAGTACTTC
TRBJ2-1	TRBV5-1	TRBD2	.	CASSLTSGGASDEQFF	TGCGCCAGCAGCTTGACTAGCGGGGGGGCCAGCGATGAGCAGTTCTTC
TRBJ2-5	TRBV6-5	TRBD2	many	CASSYRGRVQETQYF	TGTGCCAGCAGTTATCGTGGGAGGGTACAAGAGACCCAGTACTTC
TRBJ1-1	TRBV7-9	.	.	CASSPRGRQLNTEAFF	TGTGCCAGCAGCCCCCGGGGGCGCCAATTGAACACTGAAGCTTTCTTT
TRBJ2-5	TRBV5-1	.	many	CASSLATGEYQETQYF	TGCGCCAGCAGCCTTGCGACAGGAGAGTACCAAGAGACCCAGTACTTC
TRBJ2-5	TRBV12-5	TRBD1	few	CASGSRTGGETQYF	TGTGCTAGTGGTTCCCGGACAGGGGGAGAGACCCAGTACTTC
TRBJ1-4	TRBV6-1	TRBD1	few	CASRRGLNEKLFF	TGTGCCAGCAGAAGGGGGCTTAATGAAAAACTGTTTTTT
TRBJ2-3	TRBV30	TRBD2	.	CAWSAASGGDTQYF	TGTGCCTGGAGTGCGGCTAGCGGGGGGGATACGCAGTATTTT
TRBJ1-4	TRBV29-1	TRBD1	many	CSVGDRNEKLFF	TGCAGCGTTGGGGACAGAAATGAAAAACTGTTTTTT
TRBJ2-5	TRBV6-2/TRBV6-3	.	many	CASSYLGILYQETQYF	TGTGCCAGCAGTTATTTAGGGATTTTGTACCAAGAGACCCAGTACTTC
TRBJ1-6	TRBV10-3	TRBD1	few	CAISADRDNSPLHF	TGTGCCATCAGTGCCGACAGGGATAATTCACCCCTCCACTTT